This TCR beta chain was retrieved from a study of blood T cell repertoires in COVID-19. The length of the CDR3 is 14 residues. V was shortened by 4 bases and J by 3 bases, with 11 bases between the two germline ends. CDR1 KGHDR and CDR2 SFDVKD come from the germline V gene. Sequencing was performed with immunoSEQ multiplex PCR; in TCRdb, only in-frame clones are kept and a portion is missing. The table lists a few hundred thousand clones, 85% to 90% of them singletons. The source is a woman in her forties or fifties in a cohort exposed to, infected with or recovered from COVID-19 (not recorded which). Source material: PBMCs or T cells enriched from blood (not recorded which). V gene TRBV24-1 combines with J gene TRBJ2-5, with a possible D match to TRBD1 (5 bases). CDR3 sequence (DNA): TGTGCCACCAGTGACAACGGACAAGAAGAGACCCAGTACTTC. This gives the protein CATSDNGQEETQYF.